These T cell receptor beta chains were read from a single sample in a study of T-cell memory formation after mild COVID-19. From the 5' RACE reads, TCRdb called clonotypes with MiXCR, one entry per CDR3 protein. This sample has tens of thousands of distinct CDR3 sequences; about 7.3% occur once, and the top ten carry 1.4% to 1.5%. Sequenced sample: PBMCs or a T cell subset sorted from them (not recorded which). Receptor source: a man aged 18 to 35 who had mild COVID-19 (a few samples of this study predate the infection). Cell type and time point are not known. The CDR3 runs from the conserved cysteine through the conserved F or W. D genes are given only for firm matches. Some rows mark clone size as missing; the rest say once, few, many or name a class of expanded clone.

J	D	V	size	CDR3	DNA
TRBJ1-5	.	TRBV5-6	few	CASSVQGGGDVPQHF	TGTGCCAGCAGCGTACAGGGAGGGGGTGACGTACCCCAGCATTTT
TRBJ1-5	.	TRBV6-2/TRBV6-3	few	CASSYSDSRDQPQHF	TGTGCCAGCAGTTACTCAGACTCCCGCGATCAGCCCCAGCATTTT
TRBJ2-7	TRBD1	TRBV12-3/TRBV12-4	many	CASSLRQGGSYEQYF	TGTGCCAGCAGCCTGAGACAGGGGGGATCCTACGAGCAGTACTTC
TRBJ2-7	TRBD2	TRBV12-3/TRBV12-4	few	CASSLAPISGGGRWEQYF	TGTGCCAGCAGTTTAGCGCCAATTTCCGGGGGGGGCCGGTGGGAGCAGTACTTC
TRBJ2-7	TRBD1	TRBV13	.	CASSSTTGVTYEQYF	TGTGCCAGCAGCTCTACGACAGGGGTAACCTACGAGCAGTACTTC
TRBJ2-3	TRBD2	TRBV5-1	many	CASSLGLAGGSDTQYF	TGCGCCAGCAGCTTGGGGCTAGCGGGGGGCTCGGATACGCAGTATTTT
TRBJ2-1	TRBD2	TRBV7-2	many	CASSPIAGSYNEQFF	TGTGCCAGCAGCCCGATAGCGGGGTCCTACAATGAGCAGTTCTTC
TRBJ2-7	.	TRBV7-2	.	CASSADYSSYEQYF	TGTGCCAGCTCCGCGGACTACAGCTCCTACGAGCAGTACTTC
TRBJ2-3	TRBD1	TRBV20-1	few	CSAQVGQASTDTQYF	TGCAGTGCCCAGGTGGGACAGGCTAGCACAGATACGCAGTATTTT
TRBJ2-1	.	TRBV12-5	few	CASGTTGRVTNEQFF	TGTGCTAGTGGTACCACAGGGAGGGTAACCAATGAGCAGTTCTTC
TRBJ1-1	TRBD1	TRBV27	few	CASKGGQGGGSEAFF	TGTGCCAGCAAGGGCGGACAGGGGGGCGGGTCAGAGGCTTTCTTT
TRBJ2-2	.	TRBV5-1	.	CASGGDNTGELFF	TGCGCCAGCGGGGGAGATAACACCGGGGAGCTGTTTTTT
TRBJ2-3	.	TRBV7-9	.	CASSFAGSTDTQYF	TGTGCCAGCAGCTTTGCAGGGAGCACAGATACGCAGTATTTT
TRBJ2-6	TRBD1	TRBV24-1	few	CATSDPGQALSGANVLTF	TGTGCCACCAGTGATCCGGGACAGGCTCTCTCTGGGGCCAACGTCCTGACTTTC
TRBJ2-3	.	TRBV18	many	CASSPARVGQLYTDTQYF	TGTGCCAGCTCACCGGCAAGGGTGGGACAACTATACACAGATACGCAGTATTTT
TRBJ1-2	TRBD1	TRBV7-8	.	CASSSPPDRAGDGYTF	TGTGCCAGCAGCTCGCCACCGGACAGGGCGGGCGATGGCTACACCTTC
TRBJ2-2	.	TRBV6-2/TRBV6-3	.	CASLQGIRTGELFF	TGTGCCAGTCTTCAGGGGATACGCACCGGGGAGCTGTTTTTT